This note documents a single T cell receptor (beta chain) sequence. The sample is drawn from a study of glioma-infiltrating T cells after dendritic cell vaccination. At the level of the study: Dendritic cell vaccination trial patients had either newly diagnosed or recurrent glioblastoma. Monocyte-derived dendritic cells, cultured less than 8 days with IL-4 and GM-CSF, were pulsed with autologous tumor lysate.

Amplification used 60 V beta primers and 13 J beta primers. Produced via immunoSEQ multiplex PCR; TCRdb's table is partial and in-frame only. The repertoire holds about 76,000 clones, with about nine tenths as singletons. With 5 bases clipped from V and 5 bases from J, the junction kept 11 bases outside the gene matches. This CDR3 has 15 amino acids. Per the germline V gene, CDR1 is SGHNT and CDR2 is YYREEE (reference sequence). Indicated time point: after dendritic cell vaccination, including at tumor progression/relapse. None of the glioblastoma patients had an isocitrate dehydrogenase mutation. The sequences come from blood, collected after dendritic cell vaccination. The sequence came from a human donor with glioblastoma. The rearrangement joins TRBV5-4 to TRBJ2-7; 9 bases agree with TRBD1. The CDR3 nucleotides read TGTGCCAGCAGTTCGAAACAGGGGGCCCTCCACGAGCAGTACTTC. As protein: CASSSKQGALHEQYF.